These 11 T cell receptor beta chains originate from one sample sequenced in a study of cytotoxic CD8 clonotypes in ibrutinib-treated CLL. The table came from immunoSEQ multiplex PCR; TCRdb's copy has only in-frame clones and leaves some out. The repertoire holds 150,000 to 200,000 clones, with about 80% as singletons. Material: PBMCs, obtained after 24 months of ibrutinib treatment. The origin of the receptors is a human donor with chronic lymphocytic leukemia.

This clone was recorded once. This sequence joins TRBV30 and TRBJ2-7; the match to TRBD1 covers 8 bases. J gave up 5 bases and V 3 bases, and 12 bases lay outside the gene matches. In germline, CDR1 is GTSNPN, CDR2 SVGIG (reference sequence). This CDR3 comprises 15 residues. This chain's CDR3 is CAWRRQGLKWHEQYF. CDR3 coding DNA: TGTGCCTGGAGACGACAGGGGTTAAAATGGCACGAGCAGTACTTC. Supplemented by reference TRBV30 and TRBJ2-7, the full variable domain reads SQTIHQWPATLVQPVGSPLSLECTVEGTSNPNLYWYRQAAGRGLQLLFYSVGIGQISSEVPQNLSASRPQDRQFILSSKKLLLSDSGFYLCAWRRQGLKWHEQYFGPGTRLTVT.

Written as DNA, the CDR3 is TGTGCCTGGAGTAAGAGGGTCTGGTACGAGCAGTACTTC. Protein: CAWSKRVWYEQYF. The chain has TRBV30 and TRBJ2-7; the D gene is possibly TRBD2 (5 bases). This CDR3 spans 13 amino acids. Germline assignment: CDR1 GTSNPN and CDR2 SVGIG (reference sequence). Trimming stripped 2 bases from V and 4 bases from J, with 12 bases between.

The chain combines TRBV19 with TRBJ2-3; D might be TRBD2 (6 bases). This CDR3 is built from 15 residues. In germline, CDR1 is LNHDA, CDR2 SQIVND (reference sequence). The V gene lost 3 bases and the J gene lost 5 bases, with 15 bases spanning the gap. The CDR3 is CASSIGAGGRDTQYF. Written as DNA, the CDR3 is TGTGCCAGTAGTATTGGGGCAGGAGGGAGAGATACGCAGTATTTT. The whole variable domain, filled in from reference TRBV19 and TRBJ2-3, reads DGGITQSPKYLFRKEGQNVTLSCEQNLNHDAMYWYRQDPGQGLRLIYYSQIVNDFQKGDIAEGYSVSREKKESFPLTVTSAQKNPTAFYLCASSIGAGGRDTQYFGPGTRLTVL.

V gene TRBV29-1 combines with J gene TRBJ2-5, with D possibly matching TRBD2 (5 bases). V lost 7 bases to trimming and J lost 5 bases, with 14 bases between them. The CDR3 is 12 residues long. The V gene's germline CDR1 is SQVTM and CDR2 ANQGSEA. CDR3 region: CSGGDLGETQYF. The CDR3 DNA reads as TGCAGCGGGGGAGATTTGGGGGAGACCCAGTACTTC.

V usage is TRBV6-5 and J usage is TRBJ1-2; D might be TRBD1 (5 bases). The V gene lost 3 bases and the J gene lost 2 bases, with 16 bases spanning the gap. The CDR3 length is 16 residues. The germline V gene encodes CDR1 MNHEY and CDR2 SVGAGI. CDR3 nucleotide sequence: TGTGCCAGCAGTTATGGTGGGACGGTACAAAACTATGGCTACACCTTC. The encoded protein is CASSYGGTVQNYGYTF.

The chain joins TRBV5-1 to TRBJ2-7, with 7 positions matching TRBD1. With V trimmed by 5 bases and J by 5 bases, 7 bases remained unmatched. This CDR3 has 13 amino acids. CDR1 is SGHRS and CDR2 is YFSETQ in the germline V gene. Here the CDR3 reads CASRQGVNDEQYF. CDR3 bases: TGCGCCAGCAGGCAGGGGGTAAATGACGAGCAGTACTTC.

The chain couples TRBV9 to TRBJ1-1; D is uncertain. The V end lost 2 bases, the J end lost 0 bases, and 8 bases lay between the germline ends. The CDR3 loop spans 14 amino acids. The germline CDR1 and CDR2 sequences are SGDLS and YYNGEE. The CDR3 is CASSVAVMNTEAFF. CDR3 bases: TGTGCCAGCAGCGTCGCGGTTATGAACACTGAAGCTTTCTTT.

The chain carries TRBV2 and TRBJ1-2, with 8 bases identical to TRBD1. The CDR3 is made up of 13 amino acids. The germline V gene encodes CDR1 SNHLY and CDR2 FYNNEI. With V trimmed by 8 bases and J by 4 bases, 6 bases remained unmatched. The CDR3 loop reads CASLNDRGYGYTF. In DNA, the CDR3 is TGTGCCAGCCTTAACGACAGGGGCTATGGCTACACCTTC. The full variable domain, its missing parts supplied by reference TRBV2 and TRBJ1-2, is EPEVTQTPSHQVTQMGQEVILRCVPISNHLYFYWYRQILGQKVEFLVSFYNNEISEKSEIFDDQFSVERPDGSNFTLKIRSTKLEDSAMYFCASLNDRGYGYTFGSGTRLTVV.

This clone has a handful of counts. The rearrangement uses TRBV7-9 and TRBJ1-1; the match to TRBD1 covers 8 bases. Unmatched junction bases numbered 1, after V lost 5 bases and J lost 5 bases. The germline gives CDR1 SEHNR, CDR2 FQNEAQ (reference sequence). This CDR3 contains 12 residues. CDR3 in amino acids: CASSRQGTEAFF. Written as DNA, the CDR3 is TGTGCCAGCAGCCGACAGGGGACTGAAGCTTTCTTT. The full variable domain, in which reference TRBV7-9 and TRBJ1-1 provide the parts outside the CDR3, is DTGVSQNPRHKITKRGQNVTFRCDPISEHNRLYWYRQTLGQGPEFLTYFQNEAQLEKSRLLSDRFSAERPKGSFSTLEIQRTEQGDSAMYLCASSRQGTEAFFGQGTRLTVV.

This clone has just one count. The chain combines TRBV2 with TRBJ2-5; D unresolved. Trimming shortened V by 5 bases and J by 5 bases, and 6 bases separated the two germline ends. Germline loops: CDR1 SNHLY, CDR2 FYNNEI. This CDR3 has 11 amino acids. In DNA, the CDR3 is TGTGCCAGCAGTTCGGTGGAGACCCAGTACTTC. Encoded protein: CASSSVETQYF.

The chain recombines TRBV2 with TRBJ1-1, with D possibly being TRBD1 (5 bases). The CDR3 consists of 13 residues. V was pared by 4 bases and J by 4 bases, with 10 bases between. Germline V gene lookup returns CDR1 SNHLY and CDR2 FYNNEI. DNA of the CDR3: TGTGCCAGCAGTGTGGACATTGGCACTGAAGCTTTCTTT. Protein sequence: CASSVDIGTEAFF.